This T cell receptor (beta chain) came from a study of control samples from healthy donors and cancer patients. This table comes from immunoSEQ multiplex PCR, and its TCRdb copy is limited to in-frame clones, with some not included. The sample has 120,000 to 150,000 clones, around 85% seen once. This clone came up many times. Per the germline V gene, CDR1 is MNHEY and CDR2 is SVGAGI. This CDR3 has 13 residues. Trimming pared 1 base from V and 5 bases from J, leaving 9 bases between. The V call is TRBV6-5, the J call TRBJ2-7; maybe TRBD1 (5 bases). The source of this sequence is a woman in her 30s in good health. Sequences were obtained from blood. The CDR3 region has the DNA TGTGCCAGCAGTTACTTCCCCAGGGACGAGCAGTACTTC. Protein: CASSYFPRDEQYF.